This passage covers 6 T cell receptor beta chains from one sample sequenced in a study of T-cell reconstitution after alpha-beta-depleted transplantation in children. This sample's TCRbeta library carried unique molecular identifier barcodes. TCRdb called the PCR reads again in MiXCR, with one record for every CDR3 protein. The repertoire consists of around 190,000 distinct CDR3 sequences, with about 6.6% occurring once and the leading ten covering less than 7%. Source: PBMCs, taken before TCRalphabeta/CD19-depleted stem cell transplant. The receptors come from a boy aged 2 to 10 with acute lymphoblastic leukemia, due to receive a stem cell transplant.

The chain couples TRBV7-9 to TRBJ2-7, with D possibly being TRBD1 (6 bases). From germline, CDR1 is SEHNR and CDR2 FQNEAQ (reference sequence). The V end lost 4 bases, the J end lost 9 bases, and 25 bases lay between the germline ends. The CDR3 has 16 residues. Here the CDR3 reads CASSSARAQGTTGQYF. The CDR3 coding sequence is TGTGCCAGCAGCTCGGCTCGCGCACAGGGTACTACGGGGCAGTACTTC.

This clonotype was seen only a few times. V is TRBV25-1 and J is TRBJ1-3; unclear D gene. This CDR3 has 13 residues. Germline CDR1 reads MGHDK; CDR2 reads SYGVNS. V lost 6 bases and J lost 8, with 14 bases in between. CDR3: CASSQSLGDTIYF. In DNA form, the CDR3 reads TGTGCCAGCAGCCAATCTCTTGGCGACACCATATATTTT.

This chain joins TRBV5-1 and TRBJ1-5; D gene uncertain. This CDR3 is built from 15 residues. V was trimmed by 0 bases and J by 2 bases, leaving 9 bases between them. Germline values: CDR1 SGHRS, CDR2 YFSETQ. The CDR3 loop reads CASSLDGVGNQPQHF. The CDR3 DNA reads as TGCGCCAGCAGCTTGGACGGGGTAGGCAATCAGCCCCAGCATTTT. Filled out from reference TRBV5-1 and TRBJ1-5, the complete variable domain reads KAGVTQTPRYLIKTRGQQVTLSCSPISGHRSVSWYQQTPGQGLQFLFEYFSETQRNKGNFPGRFSGRQFSNSRSEMNVSTLELGDSALYLCASSLDGVGNQPQHFGDGTRLSIL.

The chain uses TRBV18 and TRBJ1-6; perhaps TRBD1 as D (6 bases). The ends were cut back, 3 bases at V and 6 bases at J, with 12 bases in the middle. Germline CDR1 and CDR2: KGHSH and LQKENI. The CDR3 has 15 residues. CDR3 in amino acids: CASSPRARGNSPLHF. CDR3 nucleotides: TGTGCCAGCTCACCCCGGGCCAGGGGTAATTCACCCCTCCACTTT.

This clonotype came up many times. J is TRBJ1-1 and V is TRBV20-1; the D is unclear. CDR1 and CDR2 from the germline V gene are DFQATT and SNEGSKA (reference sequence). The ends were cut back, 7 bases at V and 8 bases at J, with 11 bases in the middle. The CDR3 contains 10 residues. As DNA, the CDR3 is TGCAGTGTAGACGGCCGGGAAGCTTTCTTT. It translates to CSVDGREAFF.

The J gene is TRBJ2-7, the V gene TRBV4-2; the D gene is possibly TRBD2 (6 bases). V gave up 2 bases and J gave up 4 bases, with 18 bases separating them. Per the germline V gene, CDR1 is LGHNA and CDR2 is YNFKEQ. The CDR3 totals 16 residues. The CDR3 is CASSQSTSSDSYEQYF. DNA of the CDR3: TGTGCCAGCAGCCAATCAACTAGCTCGGATTCGTACGAGCAGTACTTC.